This T cell receptor beta chain comes out of a study of shared clonotypes between healthy human individuals. Deep-level assay runs were performed. Using immunoSEQ multiplex PCR, the repertoire was profiled, and TCRdb retains in-frame clones only, with some absent. The sample consists of roughly 680,000 clones, 55% to 75% of them appearing once. Germline CDR1 MDHEN, CDR2 SYDVKM. Trimming took 2 bases from V and 5 from J; bases not matched to a gene: 10. The CDR3 is 16 residues long. This clone turned up a few times. V usage is TRBV28 and J usage is TRBJ1-2, with 8 bases matching TRBD1. The TCR comes from a woman in her twenties or thirties in good health. The sample was memory CD4+ T cells sorted from blood. Subset indicated: CD45RA-negative fraction. DNA of the CDR3: TGTGCCAGCAGTTTAGGTGGGCTTCAGGGGGCTTATGGCTACACCTTC. Encoded protein: CASSLGGLQGAYGYTF.